This T cell receptor beta chain was retrieved from a study of cytomegalovirus exposure and HLA in healthy donors. Note on this clone: This specimen includes other DNA sequences encoding the same CDR3.

The PCR was carried out with 60 Vbeta primers and 13 Jbeta primers. TCRdb's table, derived via immunoSEQ multiplex PCR, lists solely in-frame clones and lacks some. This sample's clone table lists 87,000 or so clones. Germline V lookup: CDR1 LNHDA, CDR2 SQIVND (reference sequence). CDR3 length equals 14 residues. Trimming pared 7 bases from V and 3 bases from J, leaving 10 bases between. This TCR was recovered from a man aged 50 or older in good health and CMV-seropositive. V and J are TRBV19 and TRBJ2-6, with D possibly matching TRBD2 (6 bases). The material sequenced was PBMCs. CDR3 protein: CASTRGSGANVLTF. In nucleotides, the CDR3 is TGTGCCAGTACCCGGGGGAGTGGGGCCAACGTCCTGACTTTC.